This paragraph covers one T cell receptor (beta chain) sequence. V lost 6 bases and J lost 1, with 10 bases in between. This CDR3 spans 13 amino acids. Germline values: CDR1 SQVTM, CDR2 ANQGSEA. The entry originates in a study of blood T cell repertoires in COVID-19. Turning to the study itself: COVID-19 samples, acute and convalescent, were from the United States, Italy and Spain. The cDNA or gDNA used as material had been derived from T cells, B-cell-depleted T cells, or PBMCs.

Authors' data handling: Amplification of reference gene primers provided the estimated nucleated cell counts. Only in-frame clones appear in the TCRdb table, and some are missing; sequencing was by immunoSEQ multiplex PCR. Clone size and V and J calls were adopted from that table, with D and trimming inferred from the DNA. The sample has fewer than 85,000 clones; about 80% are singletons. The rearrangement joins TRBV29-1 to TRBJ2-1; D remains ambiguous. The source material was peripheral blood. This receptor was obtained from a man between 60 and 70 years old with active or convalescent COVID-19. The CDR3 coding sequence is TGCAGCGTGAGAACTTGGTCCTACAATGAGCAGTTCTTC. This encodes CSVRTWSYNEQFF.